This T cell receptor beta chain is from a study of OX40 agonist ivuxolimab in advanced cancers. Study information: With ivuxolimab, an agonistic anti-OX40 (CD134) antibody, patients were treated. Hepatocellular carcinoma, melanoma, renal cell or head and neck cancer occurred in dose-escalation patients. A partial response was reached by three patients: one with hepatocellular carcinoma and two with cutaneous melanoma.

The data were produced by immunoSEQ multiplex PCR, yet TCRdb's version contains in-frame clones alone and is incomplete. This sample has 25,000 to 35,000 clones, with about 86% found just once. Sequencing used CD4+ or CD8+ T cells sorted from blood, obtained in a trial of the OX40 agonist ivuxolimab. The clonotype originates from an adult with an advanced solid tumor such as melanoma, head and neck, liver or kidney cancer.

This CDR3 is CAISPGTSGRADTGELFF. CDR3 in DNA: TGTGCCATCAGCCCCGGGACTAGCGGGAGGGCCGACACCGGGGAGCTGTTTTTT. The chain joins TRBV10-3 to TRBJ2-2; TRBD2 aligns across 16 bases. Per germline, CDR1 ENHRY and CDR2 SYGVKD. J was trimmed by 3 bases and V by 6 bases; bases with no gene match: 7. CDR3 length: 18 amino acids.